A single sample gave rise to the 15 T cell receptor beta chains below, sequenced in a study of CD8 T cells in ankylosing spondylitis. TCRdb redid the calling of the 5' RACE reads with MiXCR, one entry per CDR3 protein. The sample lists 340,000 or so distinct CDR3 sequences, roughly 14% occurring once. Material for sequencing was blood, either unsorted or a sorted T cell fraction (not recorded which). The receptors originated from a male donor with ankylosing spondylitis or in good health (not recorded which).

This clonotype was observed a handful of times. The chain combines TRBV10-3 with TRBJ1-4, with D unclear. Germline CDR1 ENHRY, CDR2 SYGVKD. The V and J ends lost 6 bases and 8 bases respectively, with 13 bases between them. This CDR3 has 13 residues. The CDR3 sequence: CAIREAGGEKLFF. CDR3 nucleotides: TGTGCCATCAGGGAGGCGGGTGGCGAAAAACTGTTTTTT.

This clonotype appeared many times. The J gene is TRBJ2-3, the V gene TRBV3-1; perhaps D is TRBD1 or TRBD2 (5 bases each). This CDR3 comprises 16 residues. Trimming left V 3 bases short and J 2 bases short, with 15 bases between. Per germline, CDR1 LGHDT and CDR2 YNNKEL (reference sequence). CDR3 sequence reads: CASSHRSRDPTDTQYF. The CDR3 DNA reads as TGTGCCAGCAGCCACCGGTCCAGGGACCCCACAGATACGCAGTATTTT.

This clonotype has a count of ten or more. V and J are TRBV11-2 and TRBJ2-4; D call uncertain. The CDR3 loop spans 13 amino acids. Looked up from germline, CDR1 is SGHAT and CDR2 is FQNNGV. Between the trimmed V and J ends, which lost 8 bases and 0 bases, there was a span of 8 bases. CDR3 loop: CASATLAKNIQYF. CDR3 DNA sequence: TGTGCCAGCGCCACATTAGCCAAAAACATTCAGTACTTC.

This clonotype was counted a few times. Here the CDR3 reads CASSARGLAGGEQFF. The CDR3 DNA sequence: TGTGCCAGCAGCGCGAGGGGACTAGCGGGAGGCGAGCAGTTCTTC. V and J are TRBV9 and TRBJ2-1; 15 nucleotides line up with TRBD2. The V gene end was trimmed by 3 bases and the J gene end by 10 bases; junction bases not matched to a gene: 5. CDR1 is SGDLS, CDR2 YYNGEE, per germline. The CDR3 covers 15 residues.

In this sample, this clonotype turned up many times. The chain has TRBV12-3 or TRBV12-4 and TRBJ1-1; tentative D call: TRBD1 (6 bases). This CDR3 has 14 residues. Trimming removed 3 bases at V and 1 base at J, with 9 bases between. CDR3 DNA: TGTGCCAGCAGTTTCAGGGGTTGGAACACTGAAGCTTTCTTT. Translating gives CASSFRGWNTEAFF.

This chain joins TRBV12-3 or TRBV12-4 and TRBJ1-1; no reliable D call. This CDR3 contains 14 residues. Trimming left V 2 bases short and J 0 bases short, with 7 bases between. CDR3 loop: CASSLQVMNTEAFF. The CDR3 coding sequence is TGTGCCAGCAGTTTACAGGTTATGAACACTGAAGCTTTCTTT.

The chain joins TRBV3-1 to TRBJ2-7; 10 positions match TRBD2. Germline V CDR1 and CDR2: LGHDT, YNNKEL (reference sequence). The CDR3 consists of 14 residues. The V and J ends lost 4 bases and 6 bases, in that order; junction bases with no gene match: 6. This chain's CDR3 is CASSLSGGASEQYF. In DNA, the CDR3 is TGTGCCAGCAGCCTCAGCGGGGGGGCTTCCGAGCAGTACTTC.

The chain links TRBV29-1 to TRBJ2-5; 15 bases are shared with TRBD2. J lost 5 bases, V lost 7 bases, and 5 bases had no gene match. The length of the CDR3 is 14 residues. Germline lookup yields CDR1 SQVTM and CDR2 ANQGSEA. The CDR3 nucleotides read TGCAGCGCCGCCGGGACTAGCGGGAGGGAGACCCAGTACTTC. Translating gives CSAAGTSGRETQYF. Together with reference TRBV29-1 and TRBJ2-5, the CDR3 gives the full variable domain: SAVISQKPSRDICQRGTSLTIQCQVDSQVTMMFWYRQQPGQSLTLIATANQGSEATYESGFVIDKFPISRPNLTFSTLTVSNMSPEDSSIYLCSAAGTSGRETQYFGPGTRLLVL.

This clonotype was observed a handful of times. The rearrangement links TRBV10-3 to TRBJ2-3, with a weak D call TRBD2 (6 bases). CDR1 is ENHRY and CDR2 is SYGVKD in the germline V gene. V lost 5 bases and J lost 1, with 10 bases in between. CDR3 length: 14 residues. CDR3 sequence: CAISFGGRTDTQYF. The CDR3 DNA reads as TGTGCCATCAGTTTCGGGGGACGCACAGATACGCAGTATTTT.

This clonotype was seen a handful of times. The V gene is TRBV5-1, the J gene TRBJ2-1; 8 positions match TRBD2. V shed 1 base, J shed 3 bases, and the junction held 6 bases outside the gene matches. This CDR3 region has 16 residues. Germline V lookup: CDR1 SGHRS, CDR2 YFSETQ. CDR3 sequence: CASSLMSGSGYNEQFF. For the CDR3, the DNA is TGCGCCAGCAGCTTGATGAGCGGGAGTGGCTACAATGAGCAGTTCTTC. Full variable domain (outside the CDR3, taken from reference TRBV5-1 and TRBJ2-1): KAGVTQTPRYLIKTRGQQVTLSCSPISGHRSVSWYQQTPGQGLQFLFEYFSETQRNKGNFPGRFSGRQFSNSRSEMNVSTLELGDSALYLCASSLMSGSGYNEQFFGPGTRLTVL.

This chain joins TRBV5-6 and TRBJ2-3; the match to TRBD1 covers 9 bases. V lost 3 bases, J lost 0 bases, and 5 bases stayed unmatched. Germline V gene sequence: CDR1 SGHDT, CDR2 YYEEEE. This CDR3 is 16 amino acids long. The CDR3 reads CASSSYRGQSTDTQYF. As DNA, the CDR3 is TGTGCCAGCAGCTCCTACAGGGGGCAGAGCACAGATACGCAGTATTTT.

This rearrangement joins TRBV5-1 to TRBJ2-3; perhaps TRBD2 as D (5 bases). V was shortened by 7 bases and J by 0 bases, with 18 bases between the two germline ends. CDR3 size: 16 residues. Germline lookup yields CDR1 SGHRS and CDR2 YFSETQ. The CDR3 spells CASRVPRELSTDTQYF. CDR3 in DNA: TGCGCCAGCCGTGTACCACGGGAACTTAGCACAGATACGCAGTATTTT.

This clonotype was counted a few times. The CDR3 DNA is TGTGCCAGCAGTGTCCTAGGGACAGGGGTAACCTACGAGCAGTACTTC. Translation: CASSVLGTGVTYEQYF. The chain links TRBV6-1 to TRBJ2-7, with 10 bases that match TRBD1. Looked up from germline, CDR1 is MNHNS and CDR2 is SASEGT. The CDR3 consists of 16 residues. V trimming: 4 bases; J trimming: 2 bases; junction bases outside the gene matches: 8.

This clonotype came up a few times. V gene TRBV11-1 combines with J gene TRBJ2-5; 11 bases are a match to TRBD1. The length of the CDR3 is 19 residues. The trim removed 6 bases at V and 1 base at J, leaving 16 bases unmatched. In germline, CDR1 is SGHAT, CDR2 FQDESV (reference sequence). CDR3 nucleotides: TGTGCCAGCAGTTACCCCGCGTCCCCCGGGACAGGGGGCCAAGAGACCCAGTACTTC. Amino acid sequence: CASSYPASPGTGGQETQYF. Using reference TRBV11-1 and TRBJ2-5 for the parts outside the CDR3, the full variable domain is EAEVAQSPRYKITEKSQAVAFWCDPISGHATLYWYRQILGQGPELLVQFQDESVVDDSQLPKDRFSAERLKGVDSTLKIQPAELGDSAMYLCASSYPASPGTGGQETQYFGPGTRLLVL.

This clonotype was found a few times. The V call is TRBV2, the J call TRBJ1-6, with D possibly TRBD1 on 5 matching bases. CDR3 length equals 15 residues. Germline CDR1 and CDR2: SNHLY and FYNNEI. V lost 6 bases and J 0 bases, leaving 9 bases between the germline ends. The CDR3 is CASRQGSSYNSPLHF. The CDR3 nucleotides read TGTGCCAGCAGGCAGGGTAGCTCCTATAATTCACCCCTCCACTTT.